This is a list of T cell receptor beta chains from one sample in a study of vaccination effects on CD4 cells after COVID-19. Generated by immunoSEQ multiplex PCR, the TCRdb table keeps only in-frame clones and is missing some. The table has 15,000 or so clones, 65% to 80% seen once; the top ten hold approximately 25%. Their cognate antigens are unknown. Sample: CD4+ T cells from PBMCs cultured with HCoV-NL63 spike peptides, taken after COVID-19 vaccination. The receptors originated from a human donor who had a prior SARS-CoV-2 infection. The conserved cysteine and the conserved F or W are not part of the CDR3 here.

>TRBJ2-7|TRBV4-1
ASSRTRAQPNEQY
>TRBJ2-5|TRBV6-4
ASSASGGEETQY
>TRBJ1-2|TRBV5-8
ASNPTGGRVYGYT
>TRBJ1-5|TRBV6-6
ASSPTGEVQPQH
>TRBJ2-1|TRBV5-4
ASSPRAGGAYNEQF
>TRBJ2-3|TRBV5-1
ASSLSQITDTQY
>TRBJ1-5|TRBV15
ATSRPQTGRYQPQH
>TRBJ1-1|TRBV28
ASSLGRPEAF
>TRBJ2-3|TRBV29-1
SVSRGSGGTDTQY
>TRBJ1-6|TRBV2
ASRGDRAGNSPLH
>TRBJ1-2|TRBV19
ASMGWEVVKDRGVPANYGYT
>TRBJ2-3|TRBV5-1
ASGGLAGGGTDTQY
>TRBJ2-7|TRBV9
ASSATGVSYEQY
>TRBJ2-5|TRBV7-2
ASKPKGLAGGLWETQY
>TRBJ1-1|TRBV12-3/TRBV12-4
ASRVLGIREAF
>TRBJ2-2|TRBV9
ASQDRTNTGELF
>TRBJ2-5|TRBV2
ASSNRGETQY
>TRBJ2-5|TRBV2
ASSEATGVPETQY
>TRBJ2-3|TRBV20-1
SVRVADTQY
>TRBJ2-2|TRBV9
ASSRADGTPPLGGELF
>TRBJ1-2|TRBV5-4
ASSLGGPGQNYGYT
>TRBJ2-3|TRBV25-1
ASSELAGGPFGDTQY
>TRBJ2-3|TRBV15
ATSSDRYSDTQY